This T cell receptor (beta chain) was observed in a study of blood T cell repertoires in COVID-19. Repertoires were generated with immunoSEQ multiplex PCR, while TCRdb's copy carries only in-frame clones and drops some. The table shows approximately 280,000 clones, with about nine tenths occurring only once. From germline, CDR1 is SGHRS and CDR2 YFSETQ. V shed 7 bases and J shed 0 bases, with 10 bases lying between them. The CDR3 runs 13 residues. The TCR sequence derives from a woman aged 18-29 years who had recovered from COVID-19. This chain connects TRBV5-1 to TRBJ1-1; D perhaps matches TRBD1 (5 bases). Sequenced input: PBMCs or T cells enriched from blood (not recorded which). The CDR3 spells CASAGTLNTEAFF. In DNA, the CDR3 is TGCGCCAGCGCGGGGACGTTGAACACTGAAGCTTTCTTT.